Below, one TCR beta chain is given with its context. The sample comes from a study of blood T cell repertoires in COVID-19. Study details: Samples taken during acute and convalescent COVID-19 were collected in the United States, Italy and Spain. Sample material is recorded as cDNA or gDNA derived from T cells, B-cell-depleted T cells, or PBMCs.

Germline loops: CDR1 SGHNT, CDR2 YENEEA. The junction had 11 bases not matched to a gene; V was cut back by 5 bases and J by 5 bases. The CDR3 is 15 amino acids. How the authors handled the data: Reference gene primer amplification gave nucleated cell count estimates. Sequencing was performed with immunoSEQ multiplex PCR; in TCRdb, only in-frame clones are kept and a portion is missing. V and J calls and clone size are given by that table; D and trimming were obtained from the DNA. The repertoire has about 51,000 clones, around 88% of them found once; the top ten carry 1% to 1.5%. V gene TRBV11-3 combines with J gene TRBJ2-5, with 7 bases identical to TRBD2. The specimen was peripheral blood. The receptor was isolated from a man aged 60-69 years with acute or convalescent COVID-19. In nucleotides, the CDR3 is TGTGCCAGCAGCCCGACCCCAAGCGGGGATGAGACCCAGTACTTC. Its translation is CASSPTPSGDETQYF.